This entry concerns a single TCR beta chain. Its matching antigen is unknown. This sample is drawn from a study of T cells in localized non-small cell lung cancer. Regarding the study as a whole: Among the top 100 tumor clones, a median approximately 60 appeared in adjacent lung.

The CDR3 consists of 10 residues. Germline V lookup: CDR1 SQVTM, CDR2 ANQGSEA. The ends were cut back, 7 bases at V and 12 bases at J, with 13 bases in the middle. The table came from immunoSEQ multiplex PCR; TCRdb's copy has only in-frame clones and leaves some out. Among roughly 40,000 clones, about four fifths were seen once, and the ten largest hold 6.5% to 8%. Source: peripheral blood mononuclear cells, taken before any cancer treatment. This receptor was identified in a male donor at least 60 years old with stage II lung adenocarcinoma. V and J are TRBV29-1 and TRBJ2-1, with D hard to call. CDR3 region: CSALTIGQFF. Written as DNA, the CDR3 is TGCAGCGCCCTAACAATCGGGCAGTTCTTC.